These 7 T cell receptor beta chains were all obtained from the same sample, sequenced in a study of blood T cell repertoires in COVID-19. Assay: immunoSEQ multiplex PCR; the TCRdb copy retains only in-frame clones and omits some. The top ten clones hold 0.95% to 1.5% of a sample with 130,000 to 150,000 clones, roughly 90% of them seen once. Sequenced input: PBMCs or T cells enriched from blood (not recorded which). The receptors stem from a woman in her 30s with acute COVID-19.

The gene calls are TRBV12-5 and TRBJ2-3; perhaps TRBD2 as D (6 bases). The V gene's germline CDR1 is LGHNT and CDR2 FRNRAP. The CDR3 spans 16 residues. Trimming removed 6 bases from V and 0 bases from J, with 16 bases in between. The CDR3 loop is CASGWAGGSSTDTQYF. The CDR3 DNA is TGTGCTAGTGGCTGGGCCGGGGGTTCTAGCACAGATACGCAGTATTTT.

CDR3 nucleotide sequence: TGTGCCAGCAGTTCTGGACTAGCGGGGTACGAGCAGTACTTC. This encodes CASSSGLAGYEQYF. The chain carries TRBV11-2 and TRBJ2-7; 12 bases map to TRBD2. Germline V lookup: CDR1 SGHAT, CDR2 FQNNGV. The CDR3 totals 14 residues. The J segment lost 4 bases and the V segment lost 6 bases, leaving 4 bases of the junction unmatched.

CDR3 DNA sequence: TGCGCCAGCAGCTTGGGGACCGGACTAGCGGGTGTTAATACGCAGTATTTT. It encodes CASSLGTGLAGVNTQYF. The chain carries TRBV5-1 and TRBJ2-3; 11 bases line up with TRBD2. CDR1 is SGHRS and CDR2 is YFSETQ in the germline V gene. The CDR3 is made up of 17 amino acids. J was trimmed by 7 bases and V by 0 bases; bases with no gene match: 10. Supplemented by reference TRBV5-1 and TRBJ2-3, the full variable domain reads KAGVTQTPRYLIKTRGQQVTLSCSPISGHRSVSWYQQTPGQGLQFLFEYFSETQRNKGNFPGRFSGRQFSNSRSEMNVSTLELGDSALYLCASSLGTGLAGVNTQYFGPGTRLTVL.

V is TRBV27 and J is TRBJ1-2; TRBD1 matches at 7 bases. Germline V CDR1 and CDR2: MNHEY, SMNVEV (reference sequence). The CDR3 covers 15 residues. The junction had 8 bases not matched to a gene; V was cut back by 3 bases and J by 4 bases. The CDR3 nucleotides are TGTGCCAGCAGTTTCGACCCTCGGACAGGCTATGGCTACACCTTC. It translates to CASSFDPRTGYGYTF.

This chain joins TRBV5-1 and TRBJ1-4, with TRBD1 matching 7 bases. This CDR3 spans 15 amino acids. V lost 5 bases to trimming and J lost 6 bases; unmatched junction nucleotides: 10. CDR1 SGHRS and CDR2 YFSETQ come from the germline V gene. CDR3 residues: CASSKLGQRDEKLFF. The CDR3 DNA is TGCGCCAGCAGTAAGCTGGGACAGCGAGATGAAAAACTGTTTTTT.

The chain's CDR3 is CASSLSGGASYEQYF. CDR3 coding DNA: TGTGCCAGCAGTTTATCTGGCGGGGCCTCCTACGAGCAGTACTTC. This chain uses TRBV27 with TRBJ2-7; tentatively, D is TRBD2 (6 bases). Germline CDR1 MNHEY, CDR2 SMNVEV (reference sequence). Trimming removed 0 bases from V and 0 bases from J, with 9 bases in between. This CDR3 spans 15 amino acids.

This rearrangement joins TRBV15 to TRBJ1-3; 7 bases agree with TRBD1. Germline V gene sequence: CDR1 LNHNV, CDR2 YYDKDF (reference sequence). The V and J ends lost 0 bases and 0 bases, in that order; junction bases with no gene match: 5. This CDR3 has 17 amino acids. The CDR3 DNA sequence: TGTGCCACCAGCAGAGATAGGGCAGGGGGCTCTGGAAACACCATATATTTT. Its translation: CATSRDRAGGSGNTIYF.